This TCR beta chain comes out of a study of blood T cell repertoires in COVID-19. On the study more broadly: Sources were T cells, B-cell-depleted T cells, or PBMCs; the material itself was cDNA or gDNA.

In the authors' workflow: Amplified reference gene primers provided the basis for estimating nucleated cell counts. Some clones are missing from TCRdb's copy, which holds only in-frame ones; the method was immunoSEQ multiplex PCR. V and J calls and clone size are as listed in that table; D and trimming were resolved from the DNA. The sample lists about 390,000 clones, around nine tenths seen once, with around 10% in the top ten. The CDR3 spans 16 residues. The germline V gene has CDR1 MNHEY and CDR2 SVGAGI. J lost 2 bases, V lost 0 bases, and 5 bases had no gene match. Those who participated ranged in age from roughly 18 to 89 years and resided in about two dozen US areas. For recovered donors of Cohort 3, there were two negative PCRs, clearance, or symptom resolution.

The TCR sequence derives from a woman aged 45 to 65 who had recovered from COVID-19. The sample consisted of PBMCs or T cells enriched from blood (not recorded which). The gene calls are TRBV6-5 and TRBJ1-1, with 8 bases fitting TRBD1. This CDR3 reads CASSYSQGASNTEAFF. In DNA form, the CDR3 reads TGTGCCAGCAGTTACTCCCAGGGGGCGAGCAACACTGAAGCTTTCTTT.